The 14 T cell receptor beta chains below come from one sample, sequenced in a study of T cell responses to AZD1222 COVID-19 vaccine. Profiled with immunoSEQ multiplex PCR; TCRdb holds only in-frame clones, not every one. The sample holds over 45,000 clones, 89% seen once. Sequenced material: peripheral blood, taken 28 days after the second AZD1222 dose. The receptors shown here come from an adult who received the AZD1222 COVID-19 vaccine.

This clone appeared a few times. The rearrangement joins TRBV29-1 to TRBJ2-7; TRBD1 matches at 11 bases. There are 13 residues in the CDR3. The germline gives CDR1 SQVTM, CDR2 ANQGSEA. V was clipped by 4 bases and J by 2 bases; unmatched bases: 1. The CDR3 protein is CSVGDRGAYEQYF. The CDR3 DNA sequence: TGCAGCGTTGGGGACAGGGGGGCCTACGAGCAGTACTTC.

The chain is built from TRBV19 and TRBJ2-7, with TRBD2 identical over 11 bases. Trimming at V came to 4 bases and at J to 2 bases, leaving 1 base not matched to a gene. The CDR3 totals 14 residues. Germline CDR1 is LNHDA and CDR2 is SQIVND (reference sequence). CDR3 amino acids: CASSTTSGAYEQYF. CDR3 nucleotides: TGTGCCAGTAGTACGACTAGCGGGGCCTACGAGCAGTACTTC.

The V and J genes are TRBV24-1 and TRBJ1-5; 8 bases are a match to TRBD1. The CDR3 has 17 residues. V shed 3 bases and J 4 bases; nucleotides not matched to a gene: 10. Germline CDR1 KGHDR, CDR2 SFDVKD. The CDR3 nucleotides are TGTGCCACCAGTGATACGACAGGGGCCCGAGAAAATCAGCCCCAGCATTTT. It specifies CATSDTTGARENQPQHF.

The rearrangement uses TRBV6-5 and TRBJ1-1, with 9 bases identical to TRBD1. This CDR3 spans 14 amino acids. With V trimmed by 4 bases and J by 7 bases, 7 bases remained unmatched. CDR1 MNHEY and CDR2 SVGAGI come from the germline V gene. This CDR3 reads CASSLQGAANEAFF. The CDR3 nucleotides read TGTGCCAGCAGTTTACAGGGGGCGGCCAATGAAGCTTTCTTT.

This chain connects TRBV7-2 to TRBJ1-6; 10 bases agree with TRBD1. Germline loops: CDR1 SGHTA, CDR2 FQGNSA. With 3 bases clipped from V and 7 bases from J, the junction kept 6 bases outside the gene matches. This CDR3 region has 16 residues. As DNA, the CDR3 is TGTGCCAGCAGCTTTTTACGACAGGGGGCGAATTCACCCCTCCACTTT. Its protein product is CASSFLRQGANSPLHF.

The chain uses TRBV29-1 and TRBJ2-1, with 10 nucleotides matching TRBD2. The CDR3 loop spans 14 amino acids. With V trimmed by 1 base and J by 6 bases, 3 bases remained unmatched. The germline CDR1 and CDR2 sequences are SQVTM and ANQGSEA. CDR3 amino acids: CSVEVLAGVNEQFF. The CDR3 bases are TGCAGCGTTGAAGTTCTAGCGGGAGTCAATGAGCAGTTCTTC.

This clone was picked up a small number of times. The chain is built from TRBV7-9 and TRBJ2-7, with TRBD2 matching over 12 bases. The CDR3 consists of 15 residues. Germline V lookup: CDR1 SEHNR, CDR2 FQNEAQ (reference sequence). V shed 4 bases and J 4 bases; nucleotides not matched to a gene: 5. The CDR3 coding sequence is TGTGCCAGCAGCTCGTCTGGACTAGCGGGGTACGAGCAGTACTTC. Amino acids: CASSSSGLAGYEQYF.

The V and J genes are TRBV9 and TRBJ1-1, with D unclear. Trimming pared 2 bases from V and 2 bases from J, leaving 13 bases between. The CDR3 consists of 15 residues. Germline V lookup: CDR1 SGDLS, CDR2 YYNGEE. The CDR3 is CASSVSTQVNTEAFF. CDR3 nucleotide sequence: TGTGCCAGCAGCGTGTCAACGCAGGTAAACACTGAAGCTTTCTTT.

The genes are TRBV6-5 and TRBJ2-5; no firm D call. V was shortened by 4 bases and J by 5 bases, with 11 bases between the two germline ends. Germline V gives CDR1 MNHEY, CDR2 SVGAGI. The CDR3 length is 13 residues. CDR3 DNA sequence: TGTGCCAGCAGTTCCATAGCTACTGAGACCCAGTACTTC. Residues: CASSSIATETQYF.

The chain employs TRBV19 and TRBJ1-3; maybe TRBD1 (5 bases). Between the trimmed V and J ends, which lost 10 bases and 2 bases, there was a span of 12 bases. Germline V gives CDR1 LNHDA, CDR2 SQIVND (reference sequence). The CDR3 has 13 residues. The CDR3 DNA follows: TGTGCCACATCCGGGACGGCTGGAAACACCATATATTTT. Its translation: CATSGTAGNTIYF.

This clone appeared once. This rearrangement joins TRBV27 to TRBJ2-7, with a tentative D call TRBD1 (6 bases). CDR1 and CDR2 from the germline V gene are MNHEY and SMNVEV (reference sequence). V dropped 5 bases and J dropped 6 bases, with 11 bases sitting between them. This CDR3 has 12 amino acids. The CDR3 DNA is TGTGCCAGCAGTGTAGGGGGTGGCGAGCAGTACTTC. Residues: CASSVGGGEQYF.

This rearrangement joins TRBV5-6 to TRBJ2-7, with TRBD2 matching over 11 bases. This CDR3 has 15 residues. Germline assignment: CDR1 SGHDT and CDR2 YYEEEE. Trimming took 4 bases from V and 2 from J; bases not matched to a gene: 5. The CDR3 spells CASSRGLAVTYEQYF. The CDR3 DNA follows: TGTGCCAGCAGCAGGGGACTAGCGGTAACCTACGAGCAGTACTTC.

V gene TRBV5-1 combines with J gene TRBJ2-3; 11 nucleotides align to TRBD2. Per germline, CDR1 SGHRS and CDR2 YFSETQ. This CDR3 has 15 amino acids. Losses at the gene ends were 3 bases for V and 4 bases for J; bases not matched to a gene: 4. This CDR3 is CASSSVSGGADTQYF. The CDR3 DNA is TGCGCCAGCAGCTCCGTTAGCGGGGGGGCAGATACGCAGTATTTT.

The V and J genes are TRBV12-3 or TRBV12-4 and TRBJ2-5; D call uncertain. The CDR3 runs 13 residues. V lost 5 bases, J lost 1 base, and 8 bases lay in between. This chain's CDR3 is CASSGVIQETQYF. CDR3 bases: TGTGCCAGCAGTGGGGTTATCCAAGAGACCCAGTACTTC.